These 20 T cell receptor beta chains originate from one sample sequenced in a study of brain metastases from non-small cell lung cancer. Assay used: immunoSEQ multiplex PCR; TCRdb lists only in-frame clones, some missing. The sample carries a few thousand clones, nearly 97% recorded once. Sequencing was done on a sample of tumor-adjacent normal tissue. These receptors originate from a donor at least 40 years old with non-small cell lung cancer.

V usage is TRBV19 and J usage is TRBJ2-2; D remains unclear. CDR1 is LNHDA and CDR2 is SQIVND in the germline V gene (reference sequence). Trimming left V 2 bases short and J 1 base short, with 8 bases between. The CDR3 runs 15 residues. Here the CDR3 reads CASSIMWQNTGELFF. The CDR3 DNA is TGTGCCAGTAGTATAATGTGGCAGAACACCGGGGAGCTGTTTTTT.

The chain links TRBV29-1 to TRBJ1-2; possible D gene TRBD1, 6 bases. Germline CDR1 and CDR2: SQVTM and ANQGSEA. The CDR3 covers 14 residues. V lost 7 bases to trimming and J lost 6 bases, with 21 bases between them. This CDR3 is CSAFITGSGDGYTF. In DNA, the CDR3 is TGCAGCGCCTTCATAACAGGGTCTGGCGATGGCTACACCTTC.

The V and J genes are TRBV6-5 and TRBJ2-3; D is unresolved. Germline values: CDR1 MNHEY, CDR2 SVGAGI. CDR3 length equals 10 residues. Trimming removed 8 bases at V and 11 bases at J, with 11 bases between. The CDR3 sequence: CASGPPRQYF. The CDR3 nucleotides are TGTGCCAGCGGCCCGCCGAGGCAGTATTTT.

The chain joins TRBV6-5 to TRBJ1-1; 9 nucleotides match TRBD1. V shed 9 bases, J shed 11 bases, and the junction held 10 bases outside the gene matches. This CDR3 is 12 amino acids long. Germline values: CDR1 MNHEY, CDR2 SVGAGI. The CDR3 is CASIGTGTSAFF. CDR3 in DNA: TGTGCCAGTATCGGGACAGGGACCTCTGCTTTCTTT.

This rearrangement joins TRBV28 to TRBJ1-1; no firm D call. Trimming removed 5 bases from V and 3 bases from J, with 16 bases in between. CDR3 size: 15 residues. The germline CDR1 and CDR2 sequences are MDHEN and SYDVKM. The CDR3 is CASSPGPPAYTEAFF. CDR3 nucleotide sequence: TGTGCCAGCAGTCCCGGGCCCCCGGCGTACACTGAAGCTTTCTTT.

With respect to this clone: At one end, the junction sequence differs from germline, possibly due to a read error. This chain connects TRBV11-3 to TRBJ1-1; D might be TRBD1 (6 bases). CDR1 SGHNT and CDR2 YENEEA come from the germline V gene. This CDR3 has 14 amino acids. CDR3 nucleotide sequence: TGTGCCAGTAGCTTAAACAGGGTGAACACTGAAGCTTTCTTT. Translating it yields CASSLNRVNTEAFF.

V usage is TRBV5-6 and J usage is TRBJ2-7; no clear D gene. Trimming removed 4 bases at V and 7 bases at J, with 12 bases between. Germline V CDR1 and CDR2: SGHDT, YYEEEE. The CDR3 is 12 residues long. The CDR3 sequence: CASSRPPGEQYF. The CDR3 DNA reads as TGTGCCAGCAGCCGACCCCCGGGTGAGCAGTACTTC.

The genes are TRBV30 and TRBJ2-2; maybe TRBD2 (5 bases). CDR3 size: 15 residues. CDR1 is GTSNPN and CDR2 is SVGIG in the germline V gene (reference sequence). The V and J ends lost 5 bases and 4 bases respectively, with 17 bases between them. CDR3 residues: CAWGKGVGVTGELFF. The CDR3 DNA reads TGTGCCTGGGGGAAGGGAGTCGGGGTCACCGGGGAGCTGTTTTTT.

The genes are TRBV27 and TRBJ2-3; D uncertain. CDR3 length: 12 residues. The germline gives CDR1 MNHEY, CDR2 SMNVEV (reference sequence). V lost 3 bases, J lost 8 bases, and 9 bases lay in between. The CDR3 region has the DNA TGTGCCAGCAGTTTTAGAGGAGCTACGCAGTATTTT. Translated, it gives CASSFRGATQYF.

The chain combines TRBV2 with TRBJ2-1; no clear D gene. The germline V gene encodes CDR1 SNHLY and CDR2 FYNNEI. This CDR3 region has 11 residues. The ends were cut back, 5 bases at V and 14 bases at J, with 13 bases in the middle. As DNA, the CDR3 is TGTGCCAGCAGTCGCGGAATACCGAAGTTCTTC. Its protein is CASSRGIPKFF.

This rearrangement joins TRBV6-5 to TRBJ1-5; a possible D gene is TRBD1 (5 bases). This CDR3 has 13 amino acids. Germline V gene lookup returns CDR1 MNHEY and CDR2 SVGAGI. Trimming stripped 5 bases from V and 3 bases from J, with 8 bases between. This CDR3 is CASSRDHNQPQHF. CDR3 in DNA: TGTGCCAGCAGTCGGGACCACAATCAGCCCCAGCATTTT.

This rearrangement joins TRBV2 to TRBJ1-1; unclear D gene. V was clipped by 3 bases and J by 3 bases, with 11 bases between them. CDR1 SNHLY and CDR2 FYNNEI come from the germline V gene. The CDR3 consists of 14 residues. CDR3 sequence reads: CASSDRRFDTEAFF. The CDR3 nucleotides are TGTGCCAGCAGTGACCGGCGTTTCGACACTGAAGCTTTCTTT. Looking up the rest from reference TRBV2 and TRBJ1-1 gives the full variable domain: EPEVTQTPSHQVTQMGQEVILRCVPISNHLYFYWYRQILGQKVEFLVSFYNNEISEKSEIFDDQFSVERPDGSNFTLKIRSTKLEDSAMYFCASSDRRFDTEAFFGQGTRLTVV.

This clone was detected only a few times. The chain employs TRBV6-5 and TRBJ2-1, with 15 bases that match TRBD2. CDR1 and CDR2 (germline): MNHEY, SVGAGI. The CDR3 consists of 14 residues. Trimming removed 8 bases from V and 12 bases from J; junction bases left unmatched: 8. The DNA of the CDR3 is TGTGCCAGCCGACAGGGGACTAGCGGGAGGCGGCAGTTCTTC. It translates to CASRQGTSGRRQFF.

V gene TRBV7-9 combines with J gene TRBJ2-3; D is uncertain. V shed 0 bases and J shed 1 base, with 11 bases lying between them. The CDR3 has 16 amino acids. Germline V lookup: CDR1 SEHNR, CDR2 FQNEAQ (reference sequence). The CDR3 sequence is CASSLAWARRTDTQYF. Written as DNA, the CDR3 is TGTGCCAGCAGCTTAGCGTGGGCTCGCCGCACAGATACGCAGTATTTT. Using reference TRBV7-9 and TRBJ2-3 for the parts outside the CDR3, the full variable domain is DTGVSQNPRHKITKRGQNVTFRCDPISEHNRLYWYRQTLGQGPEFLTYFQNEAQLEKSRLLSDRFSAERPKGSFSTLEIQRTEQGDSAMYLCASSLAWARRTDTQYFGPGTRLTVL.

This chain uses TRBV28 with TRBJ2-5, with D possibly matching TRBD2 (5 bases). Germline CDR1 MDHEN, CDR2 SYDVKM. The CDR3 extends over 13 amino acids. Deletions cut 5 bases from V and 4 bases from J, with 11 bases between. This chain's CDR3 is CASSRRDVETQYF. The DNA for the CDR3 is TGTGCCAGCAGTCGCCGGGATGTAGAGACCCAGTACTTC.

The CDR3 sequence is CASSPREGGYNEQFF. The CDR3 nucleotides are TGTGCCAGCAGTCCCCGCGAGGGAGGCTACAATGAGCAGTTCTTC. The chain combines TRBV6-5 with TRBJ2-1, with D maybe TRBD2 (6 bases). V was pared by 5 bases and J by 3 bases, with 14 bases between. This CDR3 contains 15 residues. Germline assignment: CDR1 MNHEY and CDR2 SVGAGI.

CDR3 in amino acids: CASSTSNRDLNTEAFF. CDR3 nucleotide sequence: TGTGCCAGTAGTACATCAAACCGGGATTTAAACACTGAAGCTTTCTTT. The chain couples TRBV19 to TRBJ1-1; D remains ambiguous. Germline V gene sequence: CDR1 LNHDA, CDR2 SQIVND (reference sequence). CDR3 length: 16 residues. V lost 4 bases, J lost 2 bases, and 17 bases lay in between.

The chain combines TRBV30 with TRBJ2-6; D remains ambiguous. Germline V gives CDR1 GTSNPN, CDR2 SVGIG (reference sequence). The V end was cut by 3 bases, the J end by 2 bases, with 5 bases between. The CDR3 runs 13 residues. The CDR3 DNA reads TGTGCCTGGAGGGAACCTGGGGCCAACGTCCTGACTTTC. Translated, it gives CAWREPGANVLTF.

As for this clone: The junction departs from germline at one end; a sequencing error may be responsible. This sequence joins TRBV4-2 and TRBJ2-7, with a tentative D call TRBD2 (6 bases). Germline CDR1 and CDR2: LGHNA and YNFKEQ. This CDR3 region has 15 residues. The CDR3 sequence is CANSQDRGGTDEQYF. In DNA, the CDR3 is TGTGCCAACAGCCAAGATCGGGGAGGTACCGACGAGCAGTACTTC.

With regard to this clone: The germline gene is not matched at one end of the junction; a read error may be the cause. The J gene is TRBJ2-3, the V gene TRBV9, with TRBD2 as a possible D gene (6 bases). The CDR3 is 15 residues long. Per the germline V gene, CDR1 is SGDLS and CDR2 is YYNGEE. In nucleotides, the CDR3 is TGTGCCAACAGCGTACTTTCTAGCGGCACAGATACGCAGTATTTT. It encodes CANSVLSSGTDTQYF.